Below, 19 T cell receptor beta chains from the same sample are listed, as sequenced in a study of blood T cell repertoires in COVID-19. Using immunoSEQ multiplex PCR, the repertoire was profiled, and TCRdb retains in-frame clones only, with some absent. This sample carries around 100,000 clones, around 84% of them seen once, and the ten largest clones take 9.5% to 15%. Sequencing was carried out using peripheral blood. These TCRs come from a human donor in a cohort sampled during active COVID-19.

The CDR3 spells CASSYRGGLAGSETQYF. CDR3 sequence (DNA): TGTGCCAGCAGTTACCGGGGTGGACTAGCGGGGTCAGAGACCCAGTACTTC. The chain joins TRBV6-2 or TRBV6-3 to TRBJ2-5, with 12 positions matching TRBD2. Per germline, CDR1 MNHEY and CDR2 SVGEGT. Losses at the gene ends were 2 bases for V and 4 bases for J; bases not matched to a gene: 8. The CDR3 loop spans 17 amino acids.

The V gene is TRBV19, the J gene TRBJ1-5; perhaps TRBD1 as D (6 bases). The CDR3 extends over 16 amino acids. Germline CDR1 LNHDA, CDR2 SQIVND (reference sequence). The germline V and J ends were trimmed by 5 bases and 7 bases, with 21 bases remaining between them. In DNA form, the CDR3 reads TGTGCCAGTAGTTCTCAGGAAGGGGGTCCACGACAGCCCCAGCATTTT. It translates to CASSSQEGGPRQPQHF.

This clone has a single count. This chain connects TRBV9 to TRBJ1-5, with TRBD1 matching over 7 bases. Germline CDR1 reads SGDLS; CDR2 reads YYNGEE. This CDR3 has 14 residues. V dropped 0 bases and J dropped 5; count of bases not matched to a gene: 2. DNA of the CDR3: TGTGCCAGCAGCGTAGGCAGGGGGTATCAGCCCCAGCATTTT. Translated, it gives CASSVGRGYQPQHF.

At least ten counts were recorded for this clone. The V call is TRBV27, the J call TRBJ1-1, with 9 positions matching TRBD1. Trimming cost V 5 bases and J 1 base; bases outside gene matches: 8. Germline lookup yields CDR1 MNHEY and CDR2 SMNVEV (reference sequence). The CDR3 contains 16 residues. The DNA for the CDR3 is TGTGCCAGCAGTATCGGGACAGGGCAGGGGAACACTGAAGCTTTCTTT. Translation gives CASSIGTGQGNTEAFF.

The chain recombines TRBV6-1 with TRBJ2-1; TRBD2 aligns across 7 bases. The J segment lost 0 bases and the V segment lost 3 bases, leaving 5 bases of the junction unmatched. The CDR3 contains 16 residues. CDR1 and CDR2 (germline): MNHNS, SASEGT. The CDR3 spells CASSDLAESSYNEQFF. CDR3 nucleotides: TGTGCCAGCAGTGATCTAGCGGAGAGCTCCTACAATGAGCAGTTCTTC.

This rearrangement joins TRBV7-8 to TRBJ2-1; 9 nucleotides match TRBD2. The trim removed 0 bases at V and 9 bases at J, leaving 6 bases unmatched. Per the germline V gene, CDR1 is SGHVS and CDR2 is FQNEAQ. This CDR3 has 15 residues. CDR3 nucleotide sequence: TGTGCCAGCAGCTTAGCTGCGGGGGGGTACGGTGAGCAGTTCTTC. It encodes CASSLAAGGYGEQFF.

The genes are TRBV6-5 and TRBJ1-5; 8 bases align to TRBD1. V gave up 7 bases and J gave up 0 bases; unmatched junction bases: 2. The CDR3 totals 14 residues. Germline V gene data show CDR1 as MNHEY and CDR2 as SVGAGI. The CDR3 region is CASMTGASNQPQHF. The CDR3 DNA follows: TGTGCCAGCATGACAGGGGCTAGCAATCAGCCCCAGCATTTT.

This clone has only one observation. One end of the junction is discordant with germline, which a read error may explain. The chain has TRBV19 and TRBJ1-2; TRBD1 is a possible D gene (6 bases). Germline CDR1 LNHDA, CDR2 SQIVND (reference sequence). The CDR3 is made up of 15 amino acids. The DNA of the CDR3 is TGTGCCAGTAGTATTCAGGGGACGGCTAAATATGGCTACACCTTC. Its translation: CASSIQGTAKYGYTF.

Written as DNA, the CDR3 is TGTGCCAGCAGCCCGGGGGGGTTGTCTAATGAAAAACTGTTTTTT. Translated: CASSPGGLSNEKLFF. The chain recombines TRBV5-4 with TRBJ1-4; D is possibly TRBD1 (5 bases). Trimming left V 4 bases short and J 3 bases short, with 13 bases between. The germline V gene has CDR1 SGHNT and CDR2 YYREEE (reference sequence). The CDR3 sequence is 15 residues long. Looking up the rest from reference TRBV5-4 and TRBJ1-4 gives the full variable domain: ETGVTQSPTHLIKTRGQQVTLRCSSQSGHNTVSWYQQALGQGPQFIFQYYREEENGRGNFPPRFSGLQFPNYSSELNVNALELDDSALYLCASSPGGLSNEKLFFGSGTQLSVL.

This clone has just a few counts. The chain is built from TRBV7-9 and TRBJ2-1; D not resolved. This CDR3 spans 13 amino acids. The V and J ends lost 2 bases and 6 bases respectively, with 8 bases between them. CDR1 is SEHNR and CDR2 is FQNEAQ in the germline V gene (reference sequence). In nucleotides, the CDR3 is TGTGCCAGCAGCTTACTCCCCCCCAATGAGCAGTTCTTC. Its protein is CASSLLPPNEQFF.

A single count supports this clone. The chain links TRBV7-2 to TRBJ1-1; D unclear. V shed 5 bases and J shed 1 base, with 23 bases lying between them. Germline V gene lookup returns CDR1 SGHTA and CDR2 FQGNSA. The CDR3 is 18 amino acids. CDR3 in amino acids: CASSRGPLIFHGNTEAFF. DNA for the CDR3: TGTGCCAGCAGCCGCGGGCCCCTAATATTTCACGGGAACACTGAAGCTTTCTTT.

The genes are TRBV6-2 or TRBV6-3 and TRBJ2-7; D gene uncertain. This CDR3 contains 15 residues. Germline-derived CDR1 and CDR2 are MNHEY and SVGEGT. V lost 4 bases and J 3 bases, leaving 16 bases between the germline ends. The CDR3 region is CASSSASSEIYEQYF. CDR3 DNA: TGTGCCAGCAGTTCTGCATCGAGCGAAATCTACGAGCAGTACTTC.

The V call is TRBV10-3, the J call TRBJ2-1; TRBD2 might be the D (6 bases). CDR3 length equals 14 residues. V lost 3 bases and J 6 bases, leaving 12 bases between the germline ends. Germline values: CDR1 ENHRY, CDR2 SYGVKD. The DNA of the CDR3 is TGTGCCATCAGTGATGGGGGACTCGGCAATGAGCAGTTCTTC. It encodes CAISDGGLGNEQFF.

The chain uses TRBV29-1 and TRBJ2-5; D is uncertain. V lost 6 bases to trimming and J lost 6 bases, with 14 bases between them. Germline lookup yields CDR1 SQVTM and CDR2 ANQGSEA. This CDR3 comprises 12 residues. CDR3 residues: CSVQTNAQTQYF. The CDR3 coding sequence is TGCAGCGTCCAAACTAACGCCCAGACCCAGTACTTC.

This clone appeared a few times. V usage is TRBV9 and J usage is TRBJ1-1, with D unresolved. The CDR3 length is 14 residues. CDR1 is SGDLS, CDR2 YYNGEE, per germline. The ends were cut back, 0 bases at V and 8 bases at J, with 14 bases in the middle. The CDR3 bases are TGTGCCAGCAGCGTAGAAGGCTCCTACGGGGAAGCTTTCTTT. It yields the protein CASSVEGSYGEAFF.

The chain carries TRBV2 and TRBJ2-7; 8 bases line up with TRBD1. The CDR3 is made up of 15 amino acids. Losses at the gene ends were 6 bases for V and 5 bases for J; bases not matched to a gene: 12. The germline V gene has CDR1 SNHLY and CDR2 FYNNEI. For the CDR3, the DNA is TGTGCCAGCAGGGACAGGGTGCGGGTGGCCCACGAGCAGTACTTC. Amino acid sequence: CASRDRVRVAHEQYF.

The chain joins TRBV10-2 to TRBJ1-1; tentatively, D is TRBD1 (6 bases). Germline V lookup: CDR1 WSHSY, CDR2 SAAADI. The CDR3 runs to 13 residues. V was clipped by 4 bases and J by 0 bases, with 6 bases between them. CDR3 sequence (DNA): TGCGCCAGCAGTGGGACAGTGAACACTGAAGCTTTCTTT. Residues: CASSGTVNTEAFF.

V gene TRBV2 combines with J gene TRBJ1-2, with D uncertain. Germline lookup yields CDR1 SNHLY and CDR2 FYNNEI. V gave up 7 bases and J gave up 8 bases, with 14 bases separating them. This CDR3 contains 12 residues. CDR3 sequence: CASTQDLGGYTF. As DNA, the CDR3 is TGTGCCAGCACTCAGGATTTGGGCGGCTACACCTTC.

The chain employs TRBV12-3 or TRBV12-4 and TRBJ1-1; tentatively, D is TRBD1 (6 bases). Trimming stripped 6 bases from V and 6 bases from J, with 14 bases between. There are 13 residues in the CDR3. The CDR3 nucleotides read TGTGCCAGCAGGCAGGGGCCGGGACCTGAAGCTTTCTTT. Translation gives CASRQGPGPEAFF.